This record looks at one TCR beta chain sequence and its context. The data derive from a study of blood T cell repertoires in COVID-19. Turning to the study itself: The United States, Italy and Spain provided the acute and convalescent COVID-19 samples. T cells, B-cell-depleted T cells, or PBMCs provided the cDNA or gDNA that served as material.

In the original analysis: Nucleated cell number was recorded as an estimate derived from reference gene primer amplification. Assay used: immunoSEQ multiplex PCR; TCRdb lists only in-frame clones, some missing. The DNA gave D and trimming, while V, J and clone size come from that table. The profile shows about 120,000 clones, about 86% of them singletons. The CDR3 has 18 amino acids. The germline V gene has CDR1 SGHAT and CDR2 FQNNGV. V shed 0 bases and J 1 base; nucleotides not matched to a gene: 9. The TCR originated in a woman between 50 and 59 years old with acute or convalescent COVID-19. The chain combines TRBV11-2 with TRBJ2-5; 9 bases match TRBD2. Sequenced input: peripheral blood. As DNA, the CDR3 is TGTGCCAGCAGCTTAGAGATTCTGGCGGGGGGGATCCAAGAGACCCAGTACTTC. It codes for CASSLEILAGGIQETQYF.